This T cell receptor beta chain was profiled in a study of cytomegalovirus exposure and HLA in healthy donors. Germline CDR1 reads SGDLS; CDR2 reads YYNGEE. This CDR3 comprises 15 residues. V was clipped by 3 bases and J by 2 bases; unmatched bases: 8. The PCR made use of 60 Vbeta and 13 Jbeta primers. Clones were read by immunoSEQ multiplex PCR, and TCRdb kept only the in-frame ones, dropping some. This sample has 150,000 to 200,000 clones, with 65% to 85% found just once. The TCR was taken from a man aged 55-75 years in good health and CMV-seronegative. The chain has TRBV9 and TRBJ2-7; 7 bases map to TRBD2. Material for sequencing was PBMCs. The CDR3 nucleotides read TGTGCCAGCAGCGCTGGGGGGGGTCTACCCTACGAGCAGTACTTC. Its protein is CASSAGGGLPYEQYF.